This T cell receptor beta chain was retrieved from a study of CD8+ T cells in alopecia areata. The overall study: Treated patients received oral tofacitinib, 5 to 10 mg twice daily.

About this clone itself: Its antigen is unidentified.

Losses at the gene ends were 1 base for V and 3 bases for J; bases not matched to a gene: 0. This CDR3 is built from 14 residues. The germline gives CDR1 SEHNR, CDR2 FQNEAQ (reference sequence). The treatment here: oral pan-JAK inhibitor, 5-10 mg twice daily. RNA extraction and reverse transcription yielded cDNA as sequencing template. TCRdb keeps only in-frame clones here, not all; method: immunoSEQ multiplex PCR. This table holds approximately 170,000 clones, around 59% found once. Points from the study as a whole: In blood and scalp, many expanded lesional clones persisted during tofacitinib. Higher clonality and more expanded CD8+ clones appeared in lesional than normal scalp. Scalp clonality and expanded CD8+ clones among the top 100 were significantly decreased by tofacitinib.

The specimen comprised CD4+ T cells sorted from blood, sampled at week 24, from a patient treated with tofacitinib. V gene TRBV7-9 combines with J gene TRBJ1-2; 9 nucleotides match TRBD1. This receptor was taken from a human donor with alopecia areata. The CDR3 here is CASSLGQGDYGYTF. The CDR3 DNA follows: TGTGCCAGCAGCTTAGGACAGGGGGACTATGGCTACACCTTC.